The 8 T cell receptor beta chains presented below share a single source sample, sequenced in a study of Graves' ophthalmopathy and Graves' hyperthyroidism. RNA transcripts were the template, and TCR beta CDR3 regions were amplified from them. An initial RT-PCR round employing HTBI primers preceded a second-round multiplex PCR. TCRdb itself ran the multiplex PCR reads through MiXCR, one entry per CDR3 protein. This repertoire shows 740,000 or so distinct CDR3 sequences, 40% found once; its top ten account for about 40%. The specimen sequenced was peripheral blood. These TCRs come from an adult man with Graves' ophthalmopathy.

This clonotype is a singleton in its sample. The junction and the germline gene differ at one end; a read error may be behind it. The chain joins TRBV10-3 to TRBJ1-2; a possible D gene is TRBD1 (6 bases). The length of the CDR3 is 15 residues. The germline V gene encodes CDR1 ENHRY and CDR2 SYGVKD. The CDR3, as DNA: TGTGCCAGCAGTAGGGATATGGACAGTAACTATGGCTACACCTTC. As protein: CASSRDMDSNYGYTF.

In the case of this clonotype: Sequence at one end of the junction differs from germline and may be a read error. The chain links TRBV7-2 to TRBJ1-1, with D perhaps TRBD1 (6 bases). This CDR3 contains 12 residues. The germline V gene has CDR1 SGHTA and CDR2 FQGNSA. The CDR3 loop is CASSPMGAEALF. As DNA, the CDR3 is TGTGCCAGCAGCCCGATGGGGGCTGAAGCTCTCTTT.

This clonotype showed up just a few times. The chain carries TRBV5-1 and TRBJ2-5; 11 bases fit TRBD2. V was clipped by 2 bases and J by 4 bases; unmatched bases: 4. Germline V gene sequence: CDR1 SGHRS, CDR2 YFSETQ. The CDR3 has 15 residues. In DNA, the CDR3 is TGCGCCAGCAGCTTAAAACTAGCGGGAGCAGAGACCCAGTACTTC. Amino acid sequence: CASSLKLAGAETQYF.

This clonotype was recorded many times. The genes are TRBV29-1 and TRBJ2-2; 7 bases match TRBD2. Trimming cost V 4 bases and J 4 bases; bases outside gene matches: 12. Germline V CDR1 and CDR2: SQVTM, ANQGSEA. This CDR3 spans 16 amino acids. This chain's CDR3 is CSVAYDGGIGTGELFF. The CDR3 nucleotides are TGCAGCGTTGCCTACGACGGGGGGATAGGCACCGGGGAGCTGTTTTTT.

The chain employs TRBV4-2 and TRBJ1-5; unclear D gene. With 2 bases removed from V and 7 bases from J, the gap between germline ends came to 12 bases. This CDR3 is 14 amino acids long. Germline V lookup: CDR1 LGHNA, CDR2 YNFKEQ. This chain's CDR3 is CASSQLTGGQPQHF. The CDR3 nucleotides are TGTGCCAGCAGCCAACTTACGGGTGGGCAGCCCCAGCATTTT.

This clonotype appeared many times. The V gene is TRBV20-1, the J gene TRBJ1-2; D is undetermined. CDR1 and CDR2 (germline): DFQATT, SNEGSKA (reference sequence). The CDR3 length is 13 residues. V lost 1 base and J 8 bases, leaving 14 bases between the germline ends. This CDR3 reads CSARAGRLEGYTF. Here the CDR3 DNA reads TGCAGTGCTAGAGCCGGACGATTGGAAGGCTACACCTTC.

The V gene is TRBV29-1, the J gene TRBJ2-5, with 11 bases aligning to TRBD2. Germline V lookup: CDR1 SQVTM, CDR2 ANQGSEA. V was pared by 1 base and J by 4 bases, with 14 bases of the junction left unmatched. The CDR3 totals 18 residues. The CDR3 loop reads CSVEGTSGSPRRGETQYF. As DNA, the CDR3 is TGCAGCGTTGAAGGCACTAGCGGGAGTCCCCGCCGCGGAGAGACCCAGTACTTC.

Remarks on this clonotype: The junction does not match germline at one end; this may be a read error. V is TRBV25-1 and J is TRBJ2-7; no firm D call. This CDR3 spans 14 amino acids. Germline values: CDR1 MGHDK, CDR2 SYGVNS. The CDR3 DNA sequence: TGTGCCACCAGTGATTTGTCCAGTCCCTACGAGCAGTACTTC. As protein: CATSDLSSPYEQYF.